The T cell receptor beta chain under discussion was sequenced for a study of blood T cell repertoires in COVID-19. Study at large: COVID-19 samples collected from the United States, Italy and Spain covered acute and convalescent phases. PBMCs, B-cell-depleted T cells, or T cells provided the cDNA or gDNA that made up the material.

In the original processing: Estimation of nucleated cell counts relied on the amplification of reference gene primers. Sequenced by immunoSEQ multiplex PCR; TCRdb stores in-frame clones only, minus some. That table supplies the V and J calls and clone size; D and trimming were determined from the DNA. The sample carries roughly 53,000 clones, about nine tenths recorded once. Seattle researchers signed up patients amid active infection and tracked them longitudinally. The CDR3 length is 14 residues. Germline CDR1 is MNHNY and CDR2 is SVGAGI (reference sequence). The specimen sequenced was peripheral blood. The origin of this receptor is a woman of 80 years or more with COVID-19, enrolled during active disease. The rearrangement joins TRBV6-6 to TRBJ1-1; D is possibly TRBD1 (5 bases). The CDR3 DNA is TGTGCTATGTCCACCGTGGAGGGGCGGACTGAAGCTTTCTTT. Translated: CAMSTVEGRTEAFF.